This T cell receptor beta chain was documented in a study of blood T cells in healthy people across ages. Then a second PCR, running roughly 7 to 11 cycles, was carried out with a sample-barcoded 5' primer and a J-beta primer mix. MiXCR, run by TCRdb on the 5' RACE reads, gives a single entry per CDR3 protein. The data show roughly 1,500,000 distinct CDR3 sequences, around 36% seen once. Findings of the study overall: With age, beta diversity per million T cells declined roughly linearly, significantly by 40.

Worth noting for this clonotype: Its antigen is still unknown. The junction does not match germline at one end; this may be a read error.

Material for sequencing was blood. The clonotype was recovered from a woman in her thirties in good health.

CDR3 sequence (DNA): TGTGCCATCAGCAGAGGGACAGGGGACACCGGGGAGCTGTTTTTT. Residues: CAISRGTGDTGELFF. This rearrangement joins TRBV15 to TRBJ2-2; 10 bases map to TRBD1. CDR3 size: 15 residues. Germline CDR1 LNHNV, CDR2 YYDKDF (reference sequence).